Following are 3 T cell receptor beta chains from one sample sequenced in a study of T cell changes during pregnancy in multiple sclerosis. Produced via immunoSEQ multiplex PCR; TCRdb's table is partial and in-frame only. In the table there are 20,000 to 25,000 clones, more than 70% of which are singletons. The sample here was CD8+ T cells from peripheral blood mononuclear cells, taken before pregnancy. The receptors were gathered from a female donor with multiple sclerosis, enrolled in a pregnancy study.

This clone was counted only a few times. The rearrangement joins TRBV7-9 to TRBJ1-1, with D possibly matching TRBD1 (5 bases). Per the germline V gene, CDR1 is SEHNR and CDR2 is FQNEAQ (reference sequence). V dropped 5 bases and J dropped 5 bases, with 15 bases sitting between them. The CDR3 covers 14 residues. The CDR3 DNA is TGTGCCAGCAGCCAAAGCCGGGGGAGGACTGAAGCTTTCTTT. Amino acids: CASSQSRGRTEAFF.

The chain employs TRBV27 and TRBJ2-3; 8 bases line up with TRBD2. Germline V lookup: CDR1 MNHEY, CDR2 SMNVEV (reference sequence). The CDR3 has 16 amino acids. V shed 5 bases and J 4 bases; nucleotides not matched to a gene: 11. CDR3 DNA sequence: TGTGCCAGCAGTCCCGGGACTAGGATTGATTCAGATACGCAGTATTTT. This gives the protein CASSPGTRIDSDTQYF.

The chain employs TRBV19 and TRBJ1-2; 7 nucleotides match TRBD1. This CDR3 spans 16 amino acids. V lost 3 bases and J lost 0; bases outside the gene matches: 7. CDR1 LNHDA and CDR2 SQIVND come from the germline V gene (reference sequence). The CDR3 is CASSIAGGMTNYGYTF. In nucleotides, the CDR3 is TGTGCCAGTAGTATCGCAGGGGGGATGACTAACTATGGCTACACCTTC. Using reference TRBV19 and TRBJ1-2 for the parts outside the CDR3, the full variable domain is DGGITQSPKYLFRKEGQNVTLSCEQNLNHDAMYWYRQDPGQGLRLIYYSQIVNDFQKGDIAEGYSVSREKKESFPLTVTSAQKNPTAFYLCASSIAGGMTNYGYTFGSGTRLTVV.